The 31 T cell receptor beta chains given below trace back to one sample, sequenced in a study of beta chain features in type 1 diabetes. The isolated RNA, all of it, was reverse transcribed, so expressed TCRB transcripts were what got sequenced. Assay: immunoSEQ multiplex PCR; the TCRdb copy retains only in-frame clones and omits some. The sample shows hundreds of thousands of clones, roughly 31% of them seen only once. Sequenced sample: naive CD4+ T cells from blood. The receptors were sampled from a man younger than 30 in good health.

CDR3 residues: CASSQVSGTSVYNEQFF. CDR3 coding DNA: TGCGCCAGCAGCCAAGTCAGTGGGACTAGCGTCTACAATGAGCAGTTCTTC. The chain links TRBV4-1 to TRBJ2-1; 10 bases line up with TRBD2. Trimming at V came to 1 base and at J to 3 bases, leaving 6 bases not matched to a gene. Germline V lookup: CDR1 MGHRA, CDR2 YSYEKL. This CDR3 contains 17 residues.

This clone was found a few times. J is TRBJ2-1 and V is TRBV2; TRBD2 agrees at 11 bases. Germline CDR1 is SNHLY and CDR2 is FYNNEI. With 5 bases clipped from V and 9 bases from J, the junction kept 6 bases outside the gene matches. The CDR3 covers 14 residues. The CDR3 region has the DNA TGTGCCAGCAGTTTAGCGGGAGGGCCGCTTGAGCAGTTCTTC. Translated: CASSLAGGPLEQFF. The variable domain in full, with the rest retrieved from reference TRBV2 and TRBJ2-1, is EPEVTQTPSHQVTQMGQEVILRCVPISNHLYFYWYRQILGQKVEFLVSFYNNEISEKSEIFDDQFSVERPDGSNFTLKIRSTKLEDSAMYFCASSLAGGPLEQFFGPGTRLTVL.

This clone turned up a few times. CDR3 nucleotide sequence: TGCGCCAGCAGCCTAGAGGGCCTGAAGCAGTACTTC. Translated: CASSLEGLKQYF. The rearrangement joins TRBV4-1 to TRBJ2-7; the D gene is possibly TRBD2 (5 bases). The CDR3 covers 12 residues. The germline V gene encodes CDR1 MGHRA and CDR2 YSYEKL. V was trimmed by 4 bases and J by 8 bases, leaving 12 bases between them.

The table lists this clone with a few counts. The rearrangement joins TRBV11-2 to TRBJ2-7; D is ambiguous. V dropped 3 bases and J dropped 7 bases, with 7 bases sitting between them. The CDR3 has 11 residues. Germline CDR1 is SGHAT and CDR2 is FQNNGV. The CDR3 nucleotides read TGTGCCAGCAGCTTCGTTCAGGAGCAGTACTTC. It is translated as CASSFVQEQYF.

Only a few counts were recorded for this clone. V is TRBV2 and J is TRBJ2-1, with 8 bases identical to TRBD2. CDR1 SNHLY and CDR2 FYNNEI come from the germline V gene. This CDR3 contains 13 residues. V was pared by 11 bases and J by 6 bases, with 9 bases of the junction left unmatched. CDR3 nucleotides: TGTGCCTCAGGGCGGGAGGAAGTCAATGAGCAGTTCTTC. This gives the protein CASGREEVNEQFF.

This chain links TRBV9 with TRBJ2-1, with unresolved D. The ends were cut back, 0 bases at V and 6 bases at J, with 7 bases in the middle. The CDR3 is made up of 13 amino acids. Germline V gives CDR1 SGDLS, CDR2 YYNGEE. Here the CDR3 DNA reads TGTGCCAGCAGCGTAGCTGGAACCAATGAGCAGTTCTTC. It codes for CASSVAGTNEQFF.

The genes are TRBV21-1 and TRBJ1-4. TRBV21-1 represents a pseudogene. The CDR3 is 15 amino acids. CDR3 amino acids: CASTSRGSTNEKLFF. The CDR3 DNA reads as TGTGCCAGCACTAGTCGGGGGTCAACTAATGAAAAACTGTTTTTT.

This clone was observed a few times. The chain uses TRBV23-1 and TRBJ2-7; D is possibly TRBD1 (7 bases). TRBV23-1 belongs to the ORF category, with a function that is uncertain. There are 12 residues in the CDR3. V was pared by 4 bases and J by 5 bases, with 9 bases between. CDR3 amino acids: CASSPRGDEQYF. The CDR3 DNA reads TGCGCCAGCAGTCCCAGGGGGGACGAGCAGTACTTC.

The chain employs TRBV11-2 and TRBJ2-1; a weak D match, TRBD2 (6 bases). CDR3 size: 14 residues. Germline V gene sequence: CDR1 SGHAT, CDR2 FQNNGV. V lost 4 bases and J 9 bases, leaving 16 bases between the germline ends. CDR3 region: CASSSTGGRGEQFF. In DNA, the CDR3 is TGTGCCAGCAGCTCAACCGGGGGTAGGGGTGAGCAGTTCTTC. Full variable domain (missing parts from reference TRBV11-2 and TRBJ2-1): EAGVAQSPRYKIIEKRQSVAFWCNPISGHATLYWYQQILGQGPKLLIQFQNNGVVDDSQLPKDRFSAERLKGVDSTLKIQPAKLEDSAVYLCASSSTGGRGEQFFGPGTRLTVL.

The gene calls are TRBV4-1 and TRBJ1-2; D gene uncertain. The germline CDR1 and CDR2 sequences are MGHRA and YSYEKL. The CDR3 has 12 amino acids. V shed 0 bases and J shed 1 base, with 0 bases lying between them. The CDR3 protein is CASSQDNYGYTF. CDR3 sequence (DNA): TGCGCCAGCAGCCAAGATAACTATGGCTACACCTTC.

The CDR3 region is CASSQDWNSGNTIYF. CDR3 DNA sequence: TGTGCCAGCAGCCAAGACTGGAACTCTGGAAACACCATATATTTT. The chain is built from TRBV14 and TRBJ1-3; D is uncertain. Trimming left V 0 bases short and J 0 bases short, with 6 bases between. Germline V CDR1 and CDR2: SGHDN, FVKESK. The CDR3 consists of 15 residues.

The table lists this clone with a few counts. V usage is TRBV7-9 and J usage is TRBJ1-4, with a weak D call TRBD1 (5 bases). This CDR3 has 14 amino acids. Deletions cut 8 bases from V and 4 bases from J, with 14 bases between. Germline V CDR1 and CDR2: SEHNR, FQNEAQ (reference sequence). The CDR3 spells CASGSGLINEKLFF. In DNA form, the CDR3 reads TGTGCCAGCGGTTCGGGACTCATTAATGAAAAACTGTTTTTT.

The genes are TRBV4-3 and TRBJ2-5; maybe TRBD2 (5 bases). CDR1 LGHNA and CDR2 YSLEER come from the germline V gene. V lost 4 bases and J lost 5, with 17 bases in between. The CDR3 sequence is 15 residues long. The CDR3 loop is CASSPSLAAEETQYF. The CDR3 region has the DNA TGCGCCAGCAGCCCATCCCTCGCAGCGGAGGAGACCCAGTACTTC.

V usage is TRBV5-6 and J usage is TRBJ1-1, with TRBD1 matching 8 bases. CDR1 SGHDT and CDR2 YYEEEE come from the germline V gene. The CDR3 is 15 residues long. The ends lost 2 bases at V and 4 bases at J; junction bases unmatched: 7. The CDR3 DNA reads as TGTGCCAGCAGCTTACAGACAGGGGTGAGCACTGAAGCTTTCTTT. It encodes CASSLQTGVSTEAFF.

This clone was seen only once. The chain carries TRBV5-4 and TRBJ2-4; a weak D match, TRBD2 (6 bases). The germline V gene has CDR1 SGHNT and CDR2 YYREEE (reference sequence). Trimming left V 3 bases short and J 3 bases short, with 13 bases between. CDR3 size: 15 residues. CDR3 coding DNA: TGTGCCAGCAGCTCGGGGGAGAACGGCAAAAACATTCAGTACTTC. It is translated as CASSSGENGKNIQYF. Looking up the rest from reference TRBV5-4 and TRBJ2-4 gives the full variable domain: ETGVTQSPTHLIKTRGQQVTLRCSSQSGHNTVSWYQQALGQGPQFIFQYYREEENGRGNFPPRFSGLQFPNYSSELNVNALELDDSALYLCASSSGENGKNIQYFGAGTRLSVL.

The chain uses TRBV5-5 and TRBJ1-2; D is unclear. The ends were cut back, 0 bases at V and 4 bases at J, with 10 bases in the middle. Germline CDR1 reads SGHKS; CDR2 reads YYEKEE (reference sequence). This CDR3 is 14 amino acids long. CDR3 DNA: TGTGCCAGCAGCTTGGCCGGGCTAATCTATGGCTACACCTTC. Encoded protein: CASSLAGLIYGYTF.

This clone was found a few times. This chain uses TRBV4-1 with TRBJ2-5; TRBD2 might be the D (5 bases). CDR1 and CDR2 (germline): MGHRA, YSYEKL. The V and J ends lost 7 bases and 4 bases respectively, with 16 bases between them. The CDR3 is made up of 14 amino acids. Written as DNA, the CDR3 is TGCGCCAGCAAACTTAGGAGAGAGGGAGAGACCCAGTACTTC. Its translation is CASKLRREGETQYF.

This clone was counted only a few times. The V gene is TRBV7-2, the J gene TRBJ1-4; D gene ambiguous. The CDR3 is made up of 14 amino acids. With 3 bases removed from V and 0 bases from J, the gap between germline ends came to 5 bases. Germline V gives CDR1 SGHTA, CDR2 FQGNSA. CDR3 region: CASSFSATNEKLFF. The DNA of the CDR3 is TGTGCCAGCAGCTTTAGTGCAACTAATGAAAAACTGTTTTTT.

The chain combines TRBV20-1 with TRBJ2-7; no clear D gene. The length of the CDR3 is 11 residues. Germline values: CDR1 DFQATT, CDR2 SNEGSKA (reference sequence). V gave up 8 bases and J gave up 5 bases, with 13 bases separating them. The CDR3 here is CSPSRLDEQYF. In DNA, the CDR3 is TGCAGTCCATCAAGACTTGACGAGCAGTACTTC.

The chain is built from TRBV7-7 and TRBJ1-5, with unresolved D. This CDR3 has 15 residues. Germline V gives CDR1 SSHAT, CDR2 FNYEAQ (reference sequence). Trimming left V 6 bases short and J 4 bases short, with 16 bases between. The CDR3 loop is CASSFEPGGNQPQHF. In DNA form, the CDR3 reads TGTGCCAGCAGTTTTGAACCAGGAGGTAATCAGCCCCAGCATTTT.

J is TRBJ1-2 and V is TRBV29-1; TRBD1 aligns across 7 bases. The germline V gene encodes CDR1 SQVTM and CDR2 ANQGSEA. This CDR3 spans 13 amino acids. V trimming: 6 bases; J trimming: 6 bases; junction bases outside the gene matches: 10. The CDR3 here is CSVQTGWGNGYTF. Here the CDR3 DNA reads TGCAGCGTCCAGACAGGGTGGGGGAATGGCTACACCTTC.

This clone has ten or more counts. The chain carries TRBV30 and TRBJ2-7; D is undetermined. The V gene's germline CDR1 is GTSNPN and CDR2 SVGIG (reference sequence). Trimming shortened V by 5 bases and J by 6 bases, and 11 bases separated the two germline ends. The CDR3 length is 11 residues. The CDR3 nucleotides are TGTGCCTGGGGTGGTTCAGGCGAGCAGTACTTC. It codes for CAWGGSGEQYF.

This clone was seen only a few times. This CDR3 reads CAWSTGGEQPQHF. As DNA, the CDR3 is TGTGCCTGGAGTACAGGGGGCGAACAGCCCCAGCATTTT. The V gene is TRBV30, the J gene TRBJ1-5; the match to TRBD1 covers 9 bases. CDR3 length equals 13 residues. V shed 2 bases, J shed 7 bases, and the junction held 3 bases outside the gene matches. From germline, CDR1 is GTSNPN and CDR2 SVGIG (reference sequence).

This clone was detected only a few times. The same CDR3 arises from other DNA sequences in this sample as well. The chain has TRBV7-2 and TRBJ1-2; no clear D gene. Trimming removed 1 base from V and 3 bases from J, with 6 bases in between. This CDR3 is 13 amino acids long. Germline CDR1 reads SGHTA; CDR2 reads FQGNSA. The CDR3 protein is CASSLGQDYGYTF. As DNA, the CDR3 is TGTGCCAGCAGCTTAGGGCAGGACTATGGCTACACCTTC.

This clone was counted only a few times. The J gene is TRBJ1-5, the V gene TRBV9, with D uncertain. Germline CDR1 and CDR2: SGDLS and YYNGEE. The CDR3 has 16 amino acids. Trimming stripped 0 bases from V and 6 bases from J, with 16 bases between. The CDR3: CASSVGSGSGSQPQHF. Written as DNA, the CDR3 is TGTGCCAGCAGCGTAGGTTCGGGGAGTGGGAGTCAGCCCCAGCATTTT. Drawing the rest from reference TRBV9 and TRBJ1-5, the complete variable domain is DSGVTQTPKHLITATGQRVTLRCSPRSGDLSVYWYQQSLDQGLQFLIQYYNGEERAKGNILERFSAQQFPDLHSELNLSSLELGDSALYFCASSVGSGSGSQPQHFGDGTRLSIL.

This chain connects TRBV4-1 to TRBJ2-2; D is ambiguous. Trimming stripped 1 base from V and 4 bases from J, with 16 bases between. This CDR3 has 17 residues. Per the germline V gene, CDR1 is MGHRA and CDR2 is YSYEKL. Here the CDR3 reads CASSQGAAKDLTGELFF. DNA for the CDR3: TGCGCCAGCAGCCAAGGGGCAGCTAAGGACCTCACCGGGGAGCTGTTTTTT.

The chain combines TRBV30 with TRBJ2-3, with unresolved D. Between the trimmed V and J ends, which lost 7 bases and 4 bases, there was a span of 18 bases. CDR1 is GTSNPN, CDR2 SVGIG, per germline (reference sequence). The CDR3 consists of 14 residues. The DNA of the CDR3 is TGTGCCTCCCGGTTGGGCAGGAACGCAGATACGCAGTATTTT. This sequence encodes CASRLGRNADTQYF.

CDR3 in amino acids: CASSPDISSTDTQYF. The CDR3 DNA sequence: TGTGCCAGCAGCCCGGACATCTCTAGCACAGATACGCAGTATTTT. The chain has TRBV14 and TRBJ2-3, with D perhaps TRBD1 (5 bases). The V and J ends lost 4 bases and 0 bases respectively, with 11 bases between them. CDR1 is SGHDN, CDR2 FVKESK, per germline. This CDR3 contains 15 residues.

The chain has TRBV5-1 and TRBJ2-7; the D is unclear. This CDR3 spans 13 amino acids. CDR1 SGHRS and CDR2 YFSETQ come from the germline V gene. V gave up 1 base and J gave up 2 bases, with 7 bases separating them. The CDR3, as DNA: TGCGCCAGCAGCTTGACCACAGCCTACGAGCAGTACTTC. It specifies CASSLTTAYEQYF.

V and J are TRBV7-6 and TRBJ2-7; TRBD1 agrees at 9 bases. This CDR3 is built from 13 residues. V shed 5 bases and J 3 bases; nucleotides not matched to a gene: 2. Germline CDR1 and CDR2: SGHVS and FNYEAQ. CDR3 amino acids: CASSMGQGYEQYF. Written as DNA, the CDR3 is TGTGCCAGCAGCATGGGACAGGGCTACGAGCAGTACTTC.

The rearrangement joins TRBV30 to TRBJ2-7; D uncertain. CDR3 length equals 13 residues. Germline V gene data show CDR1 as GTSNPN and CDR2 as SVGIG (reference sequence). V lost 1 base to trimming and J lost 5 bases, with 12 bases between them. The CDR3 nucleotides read TGTGCCTGGAGTGCCCCCTGGGCCCACGAGCAGTACTTC. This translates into CAWSAPWAHEQYF.